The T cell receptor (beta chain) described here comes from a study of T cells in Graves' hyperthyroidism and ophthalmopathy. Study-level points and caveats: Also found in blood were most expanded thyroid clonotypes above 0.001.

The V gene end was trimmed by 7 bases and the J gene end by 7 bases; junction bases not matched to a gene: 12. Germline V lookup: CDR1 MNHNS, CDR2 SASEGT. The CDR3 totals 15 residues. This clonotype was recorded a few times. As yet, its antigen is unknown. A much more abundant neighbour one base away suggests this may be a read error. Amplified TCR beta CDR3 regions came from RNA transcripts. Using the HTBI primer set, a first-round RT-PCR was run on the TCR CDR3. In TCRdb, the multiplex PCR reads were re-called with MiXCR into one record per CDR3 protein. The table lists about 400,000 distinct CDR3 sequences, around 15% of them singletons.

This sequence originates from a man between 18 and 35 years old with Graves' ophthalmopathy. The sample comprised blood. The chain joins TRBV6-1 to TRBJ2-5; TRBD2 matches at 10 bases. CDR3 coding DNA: TGTGCCAGCATCCCTAGCGGGAGTAGGGGAGGGACCCAGTACTTC. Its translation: CASIPSGSRGGTQYF.